The T cell receptor beta chain under discussion was sequenced for a study of blood T cell repertoires in COVID-19. This CDR3 comprises 15 residues. With 5 bases clipped from V and 4 bases from J, the junction kept 11 bases outside the gene matches. From germline, CDR1 is SEHNR and CDR2 FQNEAQ (reference sequence). The repertoire was sequenced with immunoSEQ multiplex PCR; TCRdb's copy has only in-frame clones and lacks some. This table has roughly 130,000 clones, about four fifths appearing once. The V and J genes are TRBV7-9 and TRBJ2-7; 7 bases are a match to TRBD1. Sequenced input: peripheral blood. The receptor comes from a woman of 80 years or more with acute or convalescent COVID-19. DNA of the CDR3: TGTGCCAGCAGCCTATCCGGGACAGTCGATTACGAGCAGTACTTC. Its translation is CASSLSGTVDYEQYF.